This TCR beta chain derives from a study of shared T cell receptors in the human thymus. This clone has a single count. TCRdb's copy holds only in-frame clones and misses some; the assay was immunoSEQ multiplex PCR. Here the sample spans approximately 660,000 clones, roughly 90% being singletons. This CDR3 spans 15 amino acids. The V end lost 2 bases, the J end lost 2 bases, and 10 bases lay between the germline ends. Germline values: CDR1 MDHEN, CDR2 SYDVKM. In addition, the sample was reused for a study of human thymus T cells. That report notes: Thymus was obtained from resections taken during corrective heart surgery.

The receptor was derived from a boy in the first two years of life with a congenital heart defect. The chain links TRBV28 to TRBJ1-5; D might be TRBD1 (6 bases). The sequencing sample was made of thymocytes. The CDR3 here is CASSLRTAGNQPQHF. The CDR3 bases are TGTGCCAGCAGTTTAAGGACAGCTGGCAATCAGCCCCAGCATTTT. Together with reference TRBV28 and TRBJ1-5, the CDR3 gives the full variable domain: DVKVTQSSRYLVKRTGEKVFLECVQDMDHENMFWYRQDPGLGLRLIYFSYDVKMKEKGDIPEGYSVSREKKERFSLILESASTNQTSMYLCASSLRTAGNQPQHFGDGTRLSIL.